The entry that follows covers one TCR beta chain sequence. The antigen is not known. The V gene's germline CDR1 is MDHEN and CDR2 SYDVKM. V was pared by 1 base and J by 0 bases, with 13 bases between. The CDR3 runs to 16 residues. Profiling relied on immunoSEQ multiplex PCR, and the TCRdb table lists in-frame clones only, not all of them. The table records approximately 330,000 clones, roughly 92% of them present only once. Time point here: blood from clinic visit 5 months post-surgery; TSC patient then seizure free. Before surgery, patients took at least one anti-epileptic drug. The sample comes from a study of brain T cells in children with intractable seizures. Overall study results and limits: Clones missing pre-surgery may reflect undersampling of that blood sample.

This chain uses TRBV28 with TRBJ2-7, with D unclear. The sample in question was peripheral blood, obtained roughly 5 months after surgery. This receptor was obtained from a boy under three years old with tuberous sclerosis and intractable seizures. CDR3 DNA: TGTGCCAGCAGTTTATCAACCGTTAGTAGCTCCTACGAGCAGTACTTC. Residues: CASSLSTVSSSYEQYF. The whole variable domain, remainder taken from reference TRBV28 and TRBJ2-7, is DVKVTQSSRYLVKRTGEKVFLECVQDMDHENMFWYRQDPGLGLRLIYFSYDVKMKEKGDIPEGYSVSREKKERFSLILESASTNQTSMYLCASSLSTVSSSYEQYFGPGTRLTVT.